This section outlines one T cell receptor (beta chain) sequence together with its context. In the original analysis: Reference gene primer amplification gave estimated nucleated cell counts. Clones were read by immunoSEQ multiplex PCR, and TCRdb kept only the in-frame ones, dropping some. V, J and clone size were drawn from that table, and D and trimming were deduced from the DNA. The data contain about 400,000 clones, just under 90% of them singletons. The data were obtained in a study of blood T cell repertoires in COVID-19. Across the study: The samples span acute and convalescent COVID-19 from the United States, Italy and Spain.

In terms of age and location, participants ranged from about 18 to 100 years and lived in roughly 22 US areas. Cohorts were determined from participant-reported clinical history. Source material: PBMCs or T cells enriched from blood (not recorded which). The clonotype was recovered from a woman aged 50 to 60 who had recovered from COVID-19.

The CDR3 nucleotides are TGTGCCAGCAGCTTAGGCCTAGACAGGGTACAGCCCCAGCATTTT. Translating gives CASSLGLDRVQPQHF. V gene TRBV7-8 combines with J gene TRBJ1-5, with 7 bases lining up with TRBD1. The ends lost 1 base at V and 7 bases at J; junction bases unmatched: 7. Germline values: CDR1 SGHVS, CDR2 FQNEAQ. CDR3 size: 15 residues.